One T cell receptor (beta chain) is described in this entry. The antigen is unknown. The data derive from a study of shared clonotypes between healthy human individuals. Study overall: Researchers drew samples from two women and three men aged 18 to 49. Per donor, three plates held CD4 naive cells, three held CD4 memory, two held CD8 naive and one held CD8 memory. Points from the study as a whole: Sampling involved blood alone; tissue repertoires likely differ.

V lost 1 base to trimming and J lost 1 base, with 16 bases between them. The CDR3 is 17 residues long. CDR1 and CDR2 from the germline V gene are LNHNV and YYDKDF (reference sequence). Naive CD8 cells lacked CD45RO, underwent positive selection for CCR7 and left out terminally differentiated effector memory CD45RA+ cells. Sequencing was performed with immunoSEQ multiplex PCR; in TCRdb, only in-frame clones are kept and a portion is missing. The sample lists about 2.2 million clones, approximately 94% occurring once. The origin of this receptor is a man between 18 and 35 years old in good health. Some clones in this sample may be carry-over from other donors' samples. The sample comprised naive CD8+ T cells from PBMCs. The chain couples TRBV15 to TRBJ1-1; unclear D gene. DNA for the CDR3: TGTGCCACCAGCAGAGGCAAAATTAGAGCTGAGAACACTGAAGCTTTCTTT. Protein: CATSRGKIRAENTEAFF.